This TCR beta chain derives from a study of technical replicates of blood from a handful of donors. TCRdb's table, derived via immunoSEQ multiplex PCR, lists solely in-frame clones and lacks some. The top ten hold around 5.1% of the sample, which has about 64,000 clones, 65% to 90% seen once. This clone was counted a single time. This CDR3 comprises 17 residues. V lost 6 bases, J lost 1 base, and 19 bases lay in between. Germline V gives CDR1 LNHDA, CDR2 SQIVND (reference sequence). The TCR comes from a human donor in good health. Some clones in this sample may be carry-over from other donors' samples. Sequencing was done on a sample of PBMCs. This chain connects TRBV19 to TRBJ1-3; D may be TRBD1 (5 bases). The CDR3 DNA sequence: TGTGCCAGTAGCTTAATAGACAACCCAGGGTCTGGAAACACCATATATTTT. It translates to CASSLIDNPGSGNTIYF.